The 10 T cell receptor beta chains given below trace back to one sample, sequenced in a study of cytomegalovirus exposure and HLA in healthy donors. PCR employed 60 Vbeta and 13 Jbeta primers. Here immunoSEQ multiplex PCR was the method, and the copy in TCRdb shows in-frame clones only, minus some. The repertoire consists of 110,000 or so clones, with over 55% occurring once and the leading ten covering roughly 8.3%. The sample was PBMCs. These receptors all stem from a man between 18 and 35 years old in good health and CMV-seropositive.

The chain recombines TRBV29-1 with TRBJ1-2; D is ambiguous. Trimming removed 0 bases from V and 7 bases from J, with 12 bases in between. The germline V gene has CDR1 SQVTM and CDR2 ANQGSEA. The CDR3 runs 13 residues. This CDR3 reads CSVEEGGWSGYTF. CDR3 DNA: TGCAGCGTTGAAGAAGGTGGTTGGAGTGGCTACACCTTC.

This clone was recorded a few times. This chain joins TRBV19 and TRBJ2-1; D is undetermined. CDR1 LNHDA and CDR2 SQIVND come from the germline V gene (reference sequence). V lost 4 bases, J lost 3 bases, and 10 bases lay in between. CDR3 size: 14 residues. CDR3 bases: TGTGCCAGTAGTACTAGTGGCAACTACAATGAGCAGTTCTTC. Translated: CASSTSGNYNEQFF. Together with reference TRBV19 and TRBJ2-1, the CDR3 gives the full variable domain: DGGITQSPKYLFRKEGQNVTLSCEQNLNHDAMYWYRQDPGQGLRLIYYSQIVNDFQKGDIAEGYSVSREKKESFPLTVTSAQKNPTAFYLCASSTSGNYNEQFFGPGTRLTVL.

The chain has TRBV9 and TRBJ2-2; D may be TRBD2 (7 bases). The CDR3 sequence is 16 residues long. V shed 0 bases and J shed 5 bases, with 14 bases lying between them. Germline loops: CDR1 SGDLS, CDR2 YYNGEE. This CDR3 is CASSVVGGGLTGELFF. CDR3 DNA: TGTGCCAGCAGCGTAGTAGGGGGGGGACTTACCGGGGAGCTGTTTTTT.

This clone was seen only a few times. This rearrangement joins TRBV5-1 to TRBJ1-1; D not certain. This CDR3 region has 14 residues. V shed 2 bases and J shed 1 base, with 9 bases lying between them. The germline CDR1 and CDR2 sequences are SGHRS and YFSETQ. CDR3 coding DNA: TGCGCCAGCAGCTTTAGGGAGAGGAACACTGAAGCTTTCTTT. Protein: CASSFRERNTEAFF.

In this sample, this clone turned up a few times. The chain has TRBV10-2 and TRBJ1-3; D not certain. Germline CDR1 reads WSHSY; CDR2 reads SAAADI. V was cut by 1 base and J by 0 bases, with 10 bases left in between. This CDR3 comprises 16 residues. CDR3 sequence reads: CASSELNRDSGNTIYF. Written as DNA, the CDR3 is TGCGCCAGCAGTGAGTTAAACCGGGACTCTGGAAACACCATATATTTT.

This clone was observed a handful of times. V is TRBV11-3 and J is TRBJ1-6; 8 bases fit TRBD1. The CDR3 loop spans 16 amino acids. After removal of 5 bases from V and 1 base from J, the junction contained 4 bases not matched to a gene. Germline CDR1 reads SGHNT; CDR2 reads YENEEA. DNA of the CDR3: TGTGCCAGCAGCATCCAGGGGGCATCCTATAATTCACCCCTCCACTTT. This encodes CASSIQGASYNSPLHF.

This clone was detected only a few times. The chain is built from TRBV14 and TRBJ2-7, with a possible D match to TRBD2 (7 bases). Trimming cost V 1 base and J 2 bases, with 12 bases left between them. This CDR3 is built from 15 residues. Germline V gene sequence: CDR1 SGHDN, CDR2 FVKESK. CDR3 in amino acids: CASSQVAGDTYEQYF. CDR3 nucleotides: TGTGCCAGCAGCCAAGTTGCGGGGGACACCTACGAGCAGTACTTC.

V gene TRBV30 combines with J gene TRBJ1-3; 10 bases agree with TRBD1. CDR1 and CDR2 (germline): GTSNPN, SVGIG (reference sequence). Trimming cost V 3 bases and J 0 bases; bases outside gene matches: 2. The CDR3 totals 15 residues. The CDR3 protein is CAWRGQGSSGNTIYF. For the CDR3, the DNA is TGTGCCTGGAGGGGACAGGGGTCCTCTGGAAACACCATATATTTT. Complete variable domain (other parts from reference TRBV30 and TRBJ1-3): SQTIHQWPATLVQPVGSPLSLECTVEGTSNPNLYWYRQAAGRGLQLLFYSVGIGQISSEVPQNLSASRPQDRQFILSSKKLLLSDSGFYLCAWRGQGSSGNTIYFGEGSWLTVV.

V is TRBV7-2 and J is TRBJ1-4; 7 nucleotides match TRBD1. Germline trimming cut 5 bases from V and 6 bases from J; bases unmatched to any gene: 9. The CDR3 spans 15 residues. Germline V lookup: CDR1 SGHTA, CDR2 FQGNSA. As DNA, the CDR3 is TGTGCCAGCAGCCCCCAGTTCACAGGGGATGAAAAACTGTTTTTT. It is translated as CASSPQFTGDEKLFF.

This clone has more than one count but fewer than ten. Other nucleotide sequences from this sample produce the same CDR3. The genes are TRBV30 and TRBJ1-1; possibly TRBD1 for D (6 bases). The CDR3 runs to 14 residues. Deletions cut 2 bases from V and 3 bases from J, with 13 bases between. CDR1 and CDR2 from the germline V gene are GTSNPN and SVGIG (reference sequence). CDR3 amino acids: CAWSRAGGYTEAFF. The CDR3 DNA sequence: TGTGCCTGGAGTAGGGCTGGGGGCTACACTGAAGCTTTCTTT.